This TCR beta chain was found in a study of OX40 agonist ivuxolimab in advanced cancers. This CDR3 is built from 16 residues. CDR1 and CDR2 from the germline V gene are SGHNT and YENEEA. V gave up 1 base and J gave up 4 bases; unmatched junction bases: 8. Assay: immunoSEQ multiplex PCR; the TCRdb copy retains only in-frame clones and omits some. The sample shows approximately 74,000 clones, less than 90% of them seen only once. The sequencing here drew on CD4+ or CD8+ T cells sorted from blood, taken in a trial of the OX40 agonist ivuxolimab. The chain has TRBV11-3 and TRBJ2-3; the match to TRBD2 covers 7 bases. The clonotype originates from an adult with an advanced solid tumor such as melanoma, head and neck, liver or kidney cancer. The CDR3 sequence: CASSLALEGGADTQYF. The CDR3 coding sequence is TGTGCCAGCAGCTTAGCGTTGGAGGGAGGGGCAGATACGCAGTATTTT.